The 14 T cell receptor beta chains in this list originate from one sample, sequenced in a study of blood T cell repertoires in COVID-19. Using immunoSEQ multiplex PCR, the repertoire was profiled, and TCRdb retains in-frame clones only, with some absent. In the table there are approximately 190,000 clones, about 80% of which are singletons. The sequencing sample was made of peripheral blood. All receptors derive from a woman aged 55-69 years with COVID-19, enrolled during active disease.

The CDR3 spells CASSQASAYEQYF. CDR3 nucleotides: TGTGCCAGCAGCCAAGCCTCGGCCTACGAGCAGTACTTC. This chain links TRBV14 with TRBJ2-7; D unclear. The CDR3 covers 13 residues. Per the germline V gene, CDR1 is SGHDN and CDR2 is FVKESK. V lost 1 base and J 2 bases, leaving 6 bases between the germline ends.

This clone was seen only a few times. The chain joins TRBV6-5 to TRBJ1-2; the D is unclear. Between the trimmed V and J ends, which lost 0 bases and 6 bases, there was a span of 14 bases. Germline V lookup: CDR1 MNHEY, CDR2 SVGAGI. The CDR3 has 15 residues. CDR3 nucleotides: TGTGCCAGCAGTTACTCCCTAGAAGTGCTCCATGGCTACACCTTC. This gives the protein CASSYSLEVLHGYTF.

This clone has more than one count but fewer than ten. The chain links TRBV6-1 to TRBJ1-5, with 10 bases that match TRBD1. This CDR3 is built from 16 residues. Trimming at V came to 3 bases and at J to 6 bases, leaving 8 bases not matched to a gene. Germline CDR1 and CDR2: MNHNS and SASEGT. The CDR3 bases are TGTGCCAGCAGTGAGCTTCCGGGACAGGGGCGTCAGCCCCAGCATTTT. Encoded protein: CASSELPGQGRQPQHF.

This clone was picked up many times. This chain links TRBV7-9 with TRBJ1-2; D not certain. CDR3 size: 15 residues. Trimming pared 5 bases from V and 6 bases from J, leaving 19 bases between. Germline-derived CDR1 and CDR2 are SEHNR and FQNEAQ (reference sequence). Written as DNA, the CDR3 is TGTGCCAGCAGCCGAAGTCACGGGAGCCTTGATGGCTACACCTTC. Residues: CASSRSHGSLDGYTF.

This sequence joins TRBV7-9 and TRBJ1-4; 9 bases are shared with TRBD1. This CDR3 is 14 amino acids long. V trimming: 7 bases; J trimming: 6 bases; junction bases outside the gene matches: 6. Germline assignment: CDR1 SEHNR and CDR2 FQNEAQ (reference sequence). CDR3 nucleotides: TGTGCCAGCACCTTTACAGGGGGCGATGAAAAACTGTTTTTT. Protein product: CASTFTGGDEKLFF.

This CDR3 reads CASSPGRSSDEQFF. The CDR3 region has the DNA TGTGCCAGCAGCCCCGGTCGATCCTCGGATGAGCAGTTCTTC. The gene calls are TRBV3-1 (or the pseudogene TRBV3-2) and TRBJ2-1, with D unclear. The length of the CDR3 is 14 residues. Germline V gives CDR1 LGHDT, CDR2 YNNKEL (reference sequence). Deletions cut 4 bases from V and 8 bases from J, with 15 bases between.

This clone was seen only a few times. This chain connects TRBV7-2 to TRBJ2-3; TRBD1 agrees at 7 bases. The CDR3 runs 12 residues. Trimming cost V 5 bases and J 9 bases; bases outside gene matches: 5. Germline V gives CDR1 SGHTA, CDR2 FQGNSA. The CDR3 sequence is CASSDRDRTQYF. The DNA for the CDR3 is TGTGCCAGCAGCGACCGGGACAGAACGCAGTATTTT.

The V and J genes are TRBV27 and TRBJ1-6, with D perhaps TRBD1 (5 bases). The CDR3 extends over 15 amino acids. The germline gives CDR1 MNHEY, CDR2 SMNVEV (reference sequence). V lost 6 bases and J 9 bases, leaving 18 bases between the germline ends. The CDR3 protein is CASRSGVLGGSPLHF. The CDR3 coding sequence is TGTGCCAGCAGGTCGGGGGTTCTAGGTGGTTCACCCCTCCACTTT.

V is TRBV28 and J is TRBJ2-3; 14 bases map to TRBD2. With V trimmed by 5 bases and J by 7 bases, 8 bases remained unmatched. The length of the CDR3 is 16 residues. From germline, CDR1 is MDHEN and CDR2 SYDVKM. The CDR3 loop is CASSGRTSGRINTQYF. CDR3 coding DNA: TGTGCCAGCAGTGGACGGACTAGCGGGAGGATCAATACGCAGTATTTT.

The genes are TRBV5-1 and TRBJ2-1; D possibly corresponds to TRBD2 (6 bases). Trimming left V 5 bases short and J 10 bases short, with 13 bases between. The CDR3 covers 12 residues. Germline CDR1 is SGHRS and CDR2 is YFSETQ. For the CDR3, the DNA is TGCGCCAGCAGTAAGGAGGGCATGGAGCAGTTCTTC. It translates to CASSKEGMEQFF.

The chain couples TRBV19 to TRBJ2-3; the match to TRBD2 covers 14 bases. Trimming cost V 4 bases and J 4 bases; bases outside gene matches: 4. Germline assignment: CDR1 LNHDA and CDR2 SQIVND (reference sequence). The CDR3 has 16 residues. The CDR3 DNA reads TGTGCCAGTAGTAAAGGACTAGCGGGAGGAGCAGATACGCAGTATTTT. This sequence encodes CASSKGLAGGADTQYF.

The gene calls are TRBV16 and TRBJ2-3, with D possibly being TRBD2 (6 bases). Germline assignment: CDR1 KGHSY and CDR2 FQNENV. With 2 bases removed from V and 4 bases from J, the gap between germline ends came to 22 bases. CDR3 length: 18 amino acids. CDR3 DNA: TGTGCCAGCAGCCAAGATGGGTTAGCGGTAGGAGGATCAGATACGCAGTATTTT. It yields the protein CASSQDGLAVGGSDTQYF. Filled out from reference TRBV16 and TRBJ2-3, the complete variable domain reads GEEVAQTPKHLVRGEGQKAKLYCAPIKGHSYVFWYQQVLKNEFKFLISFQNENVFDETGMPKERFSAKCLPNSPCSLEIQATKLEDSAVYFCASSQDGLAVGGSDTQYFGPGTRLTVL.

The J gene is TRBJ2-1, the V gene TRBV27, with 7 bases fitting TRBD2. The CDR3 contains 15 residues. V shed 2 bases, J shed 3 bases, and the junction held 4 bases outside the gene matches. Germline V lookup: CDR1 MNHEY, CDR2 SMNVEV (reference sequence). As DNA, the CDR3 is TGTGCCAGCAGTTTAATTCCGGGGGGCTACAATGAGCAGTTCTTC. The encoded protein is CASSLIPGGYNEQFF.

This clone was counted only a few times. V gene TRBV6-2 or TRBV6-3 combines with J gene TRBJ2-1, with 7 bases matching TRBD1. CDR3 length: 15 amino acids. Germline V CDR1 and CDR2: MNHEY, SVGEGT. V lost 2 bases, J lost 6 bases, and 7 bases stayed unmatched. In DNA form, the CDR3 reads TGTGCCAGCAGTTACGGGACAGCTAAGGGCAATGAGCAGTTCTTC. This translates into CASSYGTAKGNEQFF.